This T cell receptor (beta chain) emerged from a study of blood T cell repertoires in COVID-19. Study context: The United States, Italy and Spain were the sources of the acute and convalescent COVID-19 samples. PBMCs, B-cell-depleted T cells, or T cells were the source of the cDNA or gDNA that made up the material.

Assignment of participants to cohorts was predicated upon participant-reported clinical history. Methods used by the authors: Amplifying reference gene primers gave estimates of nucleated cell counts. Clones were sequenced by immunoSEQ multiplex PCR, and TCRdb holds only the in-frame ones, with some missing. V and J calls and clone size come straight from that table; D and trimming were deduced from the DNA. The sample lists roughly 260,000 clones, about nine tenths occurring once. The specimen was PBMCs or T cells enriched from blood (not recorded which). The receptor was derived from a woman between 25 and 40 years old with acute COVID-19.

CDR3 bases: TGTGCCAGCAGAGGGACAGGACGGAACACTGAAGCTTTCTTT. Protein sequence: CASRGTGRNTEAFF. This chain joins TRBV2 and TRBJ1-1; 8 nucleotides align to TRBD1. Germline assignment: CDR1 SNHLY and CDR2 FYNNEI. V trimming: 6 bases; J trimming: 1 base; junction bases outside the gene matches: 4. The CDR3 is 14 amino acids.